The 27 T cell receptor beta chains below were found in one sample sequenced in a study of T cells after yellow fever vaccination. Via MiXCR, TCRdb re-called the 5' RACE reads, giving one row per CDR3 protein. The sample comprises just under 600,000 distinct CDR3 sequences, roughly 12% of which are singletons, and over 12% rests with the top ten. Sample: PBMCs, taken on the day of the yellow fever booster vaccination. The receptors here all came from a man aged 25-45 years who received the YFV17D yellow fever vaccine.

This clonotype has more than one count but fewer than ten. The gene calls are TRBV18 and TRBJ2-3; maybe TRBD2 (6 bases). V dropped 3 bases and J dropped 5 bases, with 18 bases sitting between them. The CDR3 sequence is 16 residues long. The germline CDR1 and CDR2 sequences are KGHSH and LQKENI. The CDR3 here is CASSPGISGHGDTQYF. CDR3 DNA sequence: TGTGCCAGCTCACCGGGGATCAGCGGGCATGGAGATACGCAGTATTTT.

This chain uses TRBV7-3 with TRBJ2-7; 7 nucleotides align to TRBD2. From germline, CDR1 is SGHTA and CDR2 FQGTGA. V shed 1 base and J 5 bases; nucleotides not matched to a gene: 2. The CDR3 is 13 amino acids. CDR3 loop: CASSLSGRDEQYF. CDR3 coding DNA: TGTGCCAGCAGCTTAAGCGGGAGAGACGAGCAGTACTTC.

Only a few counts were recorded for this clonotype. The gene calls are TRBV5-4 and TRBJ2-3, with 9 bases identical to TRBD2. Germline CDR1 and CDR2: SGHNT and YYREEE (reference sequence). The CDR3 spans 16 residues. V gave up 3 bases and J gave up 4 bases; unmatched junction bases: 9. The CDR3 DNA follows: TGTGCCAGCAGCTCGGGACTAGCTCCTTGGGCAGATACGCAGTATTTT. Amino acid sequence: CASSSGLAPWADTQYF. Full variable domain (rest looked up from reference TRBV5-4 and TRBJ2-3): ETGVTQSPTHLIKTRGQQVTLRCSSQSGHNTVSWYQQALGQGPQFIFQYYREEENGRGNFPPRFSGLQFPNYSSELNVNALELDDSALYLCASSSGLAPWADTQYFGPGTRLTVL.

This clonotype was seen a handful of times. This chain uses TRBV7-2 with TRBJ1-2; 9 bases line up with TRBD1. Germline assignment: CDR1 SGHTA and CDR2 FQGNSA. V trimming: 1 base; J trimming: 8 bases; junction bases outside the gene matches: 5. CDR3 length equals 14 residues. The CDR3 coding sequence is TGTGCCAGCAGCTTAGGGGGGACAGGGAGGGGCTACACCTTC. Protein sequence: CASSLGGTGRGYTF.

The rearrangement links TRBV6-5 to TRBJ2-3; TRBD2 agrees at 7 bases. The CDR3 runs to 16 residues. V shed 2 bases, J shed 1 base, and the junction held 6 bases outside the gene matches. Germline CDR1 is MNHEY and CDR2 is SVGAGI. CDR3 sequence: CASSYGGVWGTDTQYF. The CDR3 DNA follows: TGTGCCAGCAGTTACGGGGGGGTTTGGGGCACAGATACGCAGTATTTT.

This clonotype was detected only a few times. The chain employs TRBV5-1 and TRBJ2-5; 7 bases align to TRBD2. The ends lost 7 bases at V and 5 bases at J; junction bases unmatched: 8. The CDR3 consists of 13 residues. The germline CDR1 and CDR2 sequences are SGHRS and YFSETQ. The CDR3 loop reads CASELGSGETQYF. The CDR3 region has the DNA TGCGCCAGCGAGCTTGGTAGCGGGGAGACCCAGTACTTC.

This clonotype was seen repeatedly, ten times or more. The chain couples TRBV12-3 or TRBV12-4 to TRBJ2-7, with 7 bases fitting TRBD1. J lost 3 bases, V lost 6 bases, and 14 bases had no gene match. This CDR3 comprises 16 residues. DNA for the CDR3: TGTGCCAGCAGCGGCCTTGGGACCAGGGGGTTCTACGAGCAGTACTTC. This sequence encodes CASSGLGTRGFYEQYF.

V is TRBV29-1 and J is TRBJ2-1; weak D call: TRBD2 (9 bases). Per the germline V gene, CDR1 is SQVTM and CDR2 is ANQGSEA. The CDR3 contains 20 residues. Trimming pared 7 bases from V and 6 bases from J, leaving 37 bases between. The DNA for the CDR3 is TGCAGCGCCGCTACACCAGGGGGCGGCTATGGCGGGAGGGTGGGCAATGAGCAGTTCTTC. Translated, it gives CSAATPGGGYGGRVGNEQFF.

The J gene is TRBJ2-7, the V gene TRBV3-1, with D possibly being TRBD2 (5 bases). Germline V gene data show CDR1 as LGHDT and CDR2 as YNNKEL (reference sequence). This CDR3 is 14 amino acids long. V shed 5 bases and J shed 6 bases, with 17 bases lying between them. CDR3 nucleotide sequence: TGTGCCAGCAGCAACCTCTCACCCCGGGGCGAGCAGTACTTC. Amino acid sequence: CASSNLSPRGEQYF.

This clonotype has at least ten counts. V is TRBV7-6 and J is TRBJ2-7; D remains unclear. Germline CDR1 is SGHVS and CDR2 is FNYEAQ. Trimming took off 1 base at V and 2 bases at J, with 9 bases between the two ends. This CDR3 has 14 residues. CDR3 bases: TGTGCCAGCAGCTTAGGTGGTGGGGCCTACGAGCAGTACTTC. Amino acids: CASSLGGGAYEQYF.

This clonotype has only a few counts. The chain joins TRBV15 to TRBJ2-5; TRBD2 matches at 8 bases. V was clipped by 0 bases and J by 5 bases; unmatched bases: 5. Germline V gene sequence: CDR1 LNHNV, CDR2 YYDKDF (reference sequence). This CDR3 spans 15 amino acids. DNA for the CDR3: TGTGCCACCAGCAGAGAGGTGGGACTAGAGGAGACCCAGTACTTC. Translating gives CATSREVGLEETQYF.

This clonotype was observed a handful of times. V is TRBV4-3 and J is TRBJ2-1, with a tentative D call TRBD1 (6 bases). This CDR3 spans 16 amino acids. Germline lookup yields CDR1 LGHNA and CDR2 YSLEER. Trimming removed 3 bases from V and 4 bases from J, with 16 bases in between. The CDR3 spells CASSHNWRTEYNEQFF. Written as DNA, the CDR3 is TGCGCCAGCAGCCATAATTGGAGGACAGAATACAATGAGCAGTTCTTC.

This clonotype was seen more than once but under ten times. The J gene is TRBJ2-3, the V gene TRBV5-1; 8 bases agree with TRBD2. Germline V gene sequence: CDR1 SGHRS, CDR2 YFSETQ. The CDR3 runs to 16 residues. V lost 4 bases to trimming and J lost 0 bases; unmatched junction nucleotides: 7. The CDR3 DNA reads as TGCGCCAGCAGCAAGGAACCTAGCGGGAGCACAGATACGCAGTATTTT. Translating it yields CASSKEPSGSTDTQYF.

This clonotype occurred a few times. The chain couples TRBV6-2 or TRBV6-3 to TRBJ1-5; 7 bases are a match to TRBD1. Germline values: CDR1 MNHEY, CDR2 SVGEGT. The J segment lost 5 bases and the V segment lost 1 base, leaving 5 bases of the junction unmatched. The CDR3 length is 15 residues. The chain's CDR3 is CASSYWGTDYQPQHF. The CDR3 DNA follows: TGTGCCAGCAGTTACTGGGGGACAGACTATCAGCCCCAGCATTTT.

This chain joins TRBV27 and TRBJ2-2; weak D call: TRBD1 (6 bases). V was cut by 5 bases and J by 0 bases, with 10 bases left in between. CDR1 is MNHEY and CDR2 is SMNVEV in the germline V gene (reference sequence). The CDR3 is 15 residues long. DNA of the CDR3: TGTGCCAGCAGTCTCGGGACATCGAACACCGGGGAGCTGTTTTTT. It encodes CASSLGTSNTGELFF.

A few counts support this clonotype. The CDR3 nucleotides read TGCGCCAGCAGCCAAGGGACTAGCGGGAGGGGGGCGCAGTTCTTC. Encoded protein: CASSQGTSGRGAQFF. The chain couples TRBV4-3 to TRBJ2-1; 15 nucleotides match TRBD2. The germline gives CDR1 LGHNA, CDR2 YSLEER. There are 15 residues in the CDR3. J was trimmed by 12 bases and V by 1 base; bases with no gene match: 4.

The chain's CDR3 is CASSSVGTSSSIEQYF. In DNA, the CDR3 is TGTGCCAGCAGTTCCGTAGGGACTAGCTCTTCCATCGAGCAGTACTTC. V usage is TRBV28 and J usage is TRBJ2-7; 9 bases are a match to TRBD2. V lost 4 bases, J lost 6 bases, and 13 bases stayed unmatched. Germline assignment: CDR1 MDHEN and CDR2 SYDVKM. This CDR3 region has 16 residues.

This clonotype was counted only a few times. The chain recombines TRBV7-2 with TRBJ2-5; 10 bases match TRBD2. With V trimmed by 2 bases and J by 5 bases, 8 bases remained unmatched. Looked up from germline, CDR1 is SGHTA and CDR2 is FQGNSA. The CDR3 is 16 amino acids. The CDR3 protein is CASSLRASGSYETQYF. The CDR3 nucleotides are TGTGCCAGCAGCTTAAGGGCTAGCGGGAGTTACGAGACCCAGTACTTC.

This rearrangement joins TRBV7-9 to TRBJ2-5, with 7 bases matching TRBD1. This CDR3 contains 15 residues. V shed 4 bases, J shed 1 base, and the junction held 6 bases outside the gene matches. Germline V CDR1 and CDR2: SEHNR, FQNEAQ (reference sequence). The CDR3 sequence: CASSSRDSIQETQYF. DNA for the CDR3: TGTGCCAGCAGCTCCCGGGACAGCATCCAAGAGACCCAGTACTTC.

The chain joins TRBV11-1 to TRBJ2-5, with D possibly TRBD2 on 6 matching bases. The CDR3 is 18 amino acids. The germline CDR1 and CDR2 sequences are SGHAT and FQDESV (reference sequence). V lost 5 bases, J lost 0 bases, and 22 bases lay in between. CDR3 nucleotide sequence: TGTGCCAGCAGCGGGTGGCGTGTTGATAGCGGTTACCAAGAGACCCAGTACTTC. Its translation is CASSGWRVDSGYQETQYF.

This clonotype was seen a few times. This chain joins TRBV12-3 or TRBV12-4 and TRBJ2-3, with D possibly being TRBD2 (5 bases). Trimming left V 5 bases short and J 2 bases short, with 11 bases between. This CDR3 contains 14 residues. The CDR3 loop reads CASSLREFTDTQYF. CDR3 nucleotide sequence: TGTGCCAGCAGTCTGAGGGAGTTCACAGATACGCAGTATTTT.

The chain is built from TRBV28 and TRBJ2-3, with 10 nucleotides matching TRBD2. The CDR3 extends over 16 amino acids. In germline, CDR1 is MDHEN, CDR2 SYDVKM. Trimming took 6 bases from V and 1 from J; bases not matched to a gene: 7. CDR3: CASRFPGTSGTDTQYF. The DNA of the CDR3 is TGTGCCAGCAGATTCCCAGGGACTAGCGGCACAGATACGCAGTATTTT.

The chain links TRBV18 to TRBJ2-6; 11 bases agree with TRBD2. V shed 6 bases, J shed 1 base, and the junction held 8 bases outside the gene matches. The CDR3 loop spans 18 amino acids. Germline assignment: CDR1 KGHSH and CDR2 LQKENI. The CDR3 nucleotides are TGTGCCAGCTCTCAACAACTAGCGGGAGTGTCTGGGGCCAACGTCCTGACTTTC. Protein: CASSQQLAGVSGANVLTF.

Here the CDR3 reads CSVLGGIGRSSYNEQFF. As DNA, the CDR3 is TGCAGCGTTCTCGGTGGAATCGGGAGAAGCTCCTACAATGAGCAGTTCTTC. The chain joins TRBV29-1 to TRBJ2-1; weak D call: TRBD2 (6 bases). The V gene lost 5 bases and the J gene lost 0 bases, with 20 bases spanning the gap. Germline CDR1 is SQVTM and CDR2 is ANQGSEA. The CDR3 sequence is 17 residues long.

This clonotype occurred a few times. V usage is TRBV7-2 and J usage is TRBJ2-7; 9 bases fit TRBD2. From germline, CDR1 is SGHTA and CDR2 FQGNSA. The CDR3 is 13 residues long. Losses at the gene ends were 6 bases for V and 4 bases for J; bases not matched to a gene: 4. CDR3 sequence (DNA): TGTGCCAGCAGGCTAGCGGGAAGGTACGAGCAGTACTTC. Translated: CASRLAGRYEQYF. Drawing the rest from reference TRBV7-2 and TRBJ2-7, the complete variable domain is GAGVSQSPSNKVTEKGKDVELRCDPISGHTALYWYRQSLGQGLEFLIYFQGNSAPDKSGLPSDRFSAERTGGSVSTLTIQRTQQEDSAVYLCASRLAGRYEQYFGPGTRLTVT.

The sample holds a few counts of this clonotype. V and J are TRBV7-2 and TRBJ2-7; D is undetermined. The CDR3 length is 11 residues. Germline CDR1 reads SGHTA; CDR2 reads FQGNSA. The V end was cut by 6 bases, the J end by 9 bases, with 12 bases between. CDR3 sequence (DNA): TGTGCCAGCAGTCCTGGGGTAAGGCAGTACTTC. Residues: CASSPGVRQYF.

Only a few counts were recorded for this clonotype. The chain combines TRBV6-1 with TRBJ2-2; 8 nucleotides line up with TRBD1. Germline V gives CDR1 MNHNS, CDR2 SASEGT. The CDR3 is 18 residues long. The junction had 17 bases not matched to a gene; V was cut back by 4 bases and J by 7 bases. The CDR3 loop reads CASSGSLTGGWLFGELFF. The CDR3 region has the DNA TGTGCCAGCAGTGGTTCTCTCACAGGGGGTTGGCTATTCGGGGAGCTGTTTTTT.